The subject of this entry is one T cell receptor beta chain. Its antigen is currently unknown. Both 60 Vbeta primers and 13 Jbeta primers went into the PCR. The data were produced by immunoSEQ multiplex PCR, yet TCRdb's version contains in-frame clones alone and is incomplete. The sample lists roughly 99,000 clones, over 70% occurring once. The sample originates from a study of cytomegalovirus exposure and HLA in healthy donors. Study conclusions and caveats: On later analysis, the bulk of CMV-associated TCR beta chains appeared to be HLA-restricted. Reportedly, TCR beta sequences accurately predicted HLA-A and HLA-B alleles in most subjects.

Per germline, CDR1 SGDLS and CDR2 YYNGEE. Trimming took 0 bases from V and 2 from J; bases not matched to a gene: 5. The CDR3 has 16 residues. This TCR was sampled from a young man in good health and CMV-seronegative. Sequenced input: PBMCs. The chain employs TRBV9 and TRBJ2-7; the match to TRBD2 covers 10 bases. In DNA, the CDR3 is TGTGCCAGCAGCGTAGGCACTAGCGGGAACACCTACGAGCAGTACTTC. It yields the protein CASSVGTSGNTYEQYF.